This T cell receptor (beta chain) emerged from a study of vaccination and CD4 T cells after COVID-19. In its sample, this clonotype is large. The antigen is unknown. Sequencing of the DNA from cultured CD4+ T cells was carried out with the Oncomine TCR Beta short-read assay. TCRdb reprocessed the PCR reads via MiXCR and lists one record per CDR3 protein. The sample includes about 3,500 distinct CDR3 sequences, around 16% of them seen just once. CDR3 length equals 14 residues. Regarding treatment: roughly nine-day PBMC culture with coronavirus spike peptide pools or control peptides (ViraFEST assay). Per well, some 2 million PBMCs were cultured in the presence of about 10 IU/ml IL-2 and roughly 10 ug/ml peptide pools.

This clonotype originated in a human donor who had recovered from COVID-19. The chain combines TRBV21-1 with TRBJ1-1. TRBV21-1 corresponds to a pseudogene. Sequencing was done on a sample of CD4+ T cells from blood, cultured in vitro. The CDR3 region is CASSMGTKEGEAFF. CDR3 sequence (DNA): TGTGCCAGCAGCATGGGGACGAAGGAGGGTGAAGCTTTCTTT.